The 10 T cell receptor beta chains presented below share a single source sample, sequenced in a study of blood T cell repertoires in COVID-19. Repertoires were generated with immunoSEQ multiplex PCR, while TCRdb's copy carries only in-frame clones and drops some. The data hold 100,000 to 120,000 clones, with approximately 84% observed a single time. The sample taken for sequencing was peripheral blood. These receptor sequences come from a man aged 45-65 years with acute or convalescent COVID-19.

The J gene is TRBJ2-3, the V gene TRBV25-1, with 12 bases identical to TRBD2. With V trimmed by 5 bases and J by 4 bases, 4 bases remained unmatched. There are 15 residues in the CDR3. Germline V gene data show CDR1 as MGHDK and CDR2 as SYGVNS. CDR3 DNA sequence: TGTGCCAGCAGTCGGCCTAGCGGGGGGGCAGATACGCAGTATTTT. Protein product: CASSRPSGGADTQYF. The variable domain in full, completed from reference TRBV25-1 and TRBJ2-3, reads EADIYQTPRYLVIGTGKKITLECSQTMGHDKMYWYQQDPGMELHLIHYSYGVNSTEKGDLSSESTVSRIRTEHFPLTLESARPSHTSQYLCASSRPSGGADTQYFGPGTRLTVL.

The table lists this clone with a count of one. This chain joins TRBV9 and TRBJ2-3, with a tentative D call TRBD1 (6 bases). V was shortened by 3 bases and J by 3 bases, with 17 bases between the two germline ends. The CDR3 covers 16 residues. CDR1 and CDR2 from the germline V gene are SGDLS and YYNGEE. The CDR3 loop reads CASSAPRRQETDTQYF. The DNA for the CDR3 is TGTGCCAGCAGCGCCCCCCGAAGACAGGAGACAGATACGCAGTATTTT.

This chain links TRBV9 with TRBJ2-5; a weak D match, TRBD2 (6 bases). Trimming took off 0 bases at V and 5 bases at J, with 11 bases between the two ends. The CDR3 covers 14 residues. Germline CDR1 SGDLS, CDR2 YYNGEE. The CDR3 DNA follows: TGTGCCAGCAGCGTAGACAGCGGGTGGGAGACCCAGTACTTC. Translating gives CASSVDSGWETQYF. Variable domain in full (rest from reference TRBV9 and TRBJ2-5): DSGVTQTPKHLITATGQRVTLRCSPRSGDLSVYWYQQSLDQGLQFLIQYYNGEERAKGNILERFSAQQFPDLHSELNLSSLELGDSALYFCASSVDSGWETQYFGPGTRLLVL.

As DNA, the CDR3 is TGCGCCAGCAGTGAGGACGGAGAGGAAGCTTTCTTT. Translating gives CASSEDGEEAFF. The V gene is TRBV10-2, the J gene TRBJ1-1; D not resolved. V was shortened by 2 bases and J by 8 bases, with 9 bases between the two germline ends. The length of the CDR3 is 12 residues. The germline V gene encodes CDR1 WSHSY and CDR2 SAAADI.

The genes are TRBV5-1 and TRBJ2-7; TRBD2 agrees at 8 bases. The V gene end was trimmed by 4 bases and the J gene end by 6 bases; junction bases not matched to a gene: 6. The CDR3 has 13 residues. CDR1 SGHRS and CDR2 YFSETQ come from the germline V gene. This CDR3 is CASSRGGTAEQYF. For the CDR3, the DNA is TGCGCCAGCAGCCGGGGGGGTACGGCCGAGCAGTACTTC.

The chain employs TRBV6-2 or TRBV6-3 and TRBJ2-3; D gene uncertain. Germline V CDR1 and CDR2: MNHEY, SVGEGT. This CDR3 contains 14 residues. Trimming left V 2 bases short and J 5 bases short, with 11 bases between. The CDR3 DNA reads TGTGCCAGCAGTTACGGCGGCTCCAAAGATACGCAGTATTTT. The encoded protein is CASSYGGSKDTQYF.

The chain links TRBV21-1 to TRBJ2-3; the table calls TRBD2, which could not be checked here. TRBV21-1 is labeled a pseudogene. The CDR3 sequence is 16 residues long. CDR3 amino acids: CASSETSGGAPDTQYF. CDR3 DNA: TGTGCCAGCAGCGAGACTAGCGGGGGGGCCCCAGATACGCAGTATTTT.

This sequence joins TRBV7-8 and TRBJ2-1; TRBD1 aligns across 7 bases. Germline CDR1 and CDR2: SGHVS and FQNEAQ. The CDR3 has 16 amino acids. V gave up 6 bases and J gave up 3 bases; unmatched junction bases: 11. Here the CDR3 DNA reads TGTGCCAGCAGATCCAGCGAGGGGGCAAGCTACAATGAGCAGTTCTTC. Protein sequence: CASRSSEGASYNEQFF.

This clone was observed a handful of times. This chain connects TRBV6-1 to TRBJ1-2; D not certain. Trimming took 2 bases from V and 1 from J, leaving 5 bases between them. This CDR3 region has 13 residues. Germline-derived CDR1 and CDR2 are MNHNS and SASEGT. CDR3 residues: CASSETSNYGYTF. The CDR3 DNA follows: TGTGCCAGCAGTGAAACGAGTAACTATGGCTACACCTTC.

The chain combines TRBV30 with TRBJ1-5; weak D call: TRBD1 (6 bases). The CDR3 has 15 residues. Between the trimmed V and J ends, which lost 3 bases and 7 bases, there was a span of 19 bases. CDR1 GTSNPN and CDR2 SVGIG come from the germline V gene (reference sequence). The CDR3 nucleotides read TGTGCCTGGAGCCACCGATGGGGGGGCCCGCAGCCCCAGCATTTT. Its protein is CAWSHRWGGPQPQHF.